This is a list of T cell receptor beta chains from one sample in a study of OX40 agonist ivuxolimab in advanced cancers. Some clones are missing from TCRdb's copy, which holds only in-frame ones; the method was immunoSEQ multiplex PCR. Of around 94,000 clones in the sample, more than 85% were seen once. The source was CD4+ or CD8+ T cells sorted from blood, collected in a trial of the OX40 agonist ivuxolimab. These receptors came from an adult with an advanced solid tumor such as melanoma, head and neck, liver or kidney cancer. The CDR3 runs from the conserved cysteine through the conserved F or W. The D gene is left open where the match is weak. Not all rows give a size; the values are once, few, many and, for expanded clones, a class.

v_call: TRBV27; j_call: TRBJ2-7; d_call: -; clone_size: -; cdr3_aa: CASKEGAHYEQYF; cdr3_nt: TGTGCCAGCAAGGAGGGAGCCCACTACGAGCAGTACTTC
v_call: TRBV19; j_call: TRBJ1-1; d_call: -; clone_size: -; cdr3_aa: CASSINQGAFF; cdr3_nt: TGTGCCAGTAGTATAAACCAAGGGGCTTTCTTT
v_call: TRBV10-3; j_call: TRBJ2-2; d_call: -; clone_size: -; cdr3_aa: CAINVANSGELFF; cdr3_nt: TGTGCCATCAATGTGGCTAACTCTGGGGAGCTGTTTTTT
v_call: TRBV7-9; j_call: TRBJ1-2; d_call: TRBD1; clone_size: -; cdr3_aa: CASTPPRGQLIRLYGYTF; cdr3_nt: TGTGCCAGCACCCCTCCCCGGGGACAGCTTATAAGGCTCTATGGCTACACCTTC
v_call: TRBV7-2; j_call: TRBJ2-7; d_call: -; clone_size: -; cdr3_aa: CASSLGPPGGAGNEQYF; cdr3_nt: TGTGCCAGCAGCTTAGGGCCCCCCGGGGGCGCAGGAAACGAGCAGTACTTC
v_call: TRBV9; j_call: TRBJ2-6; d_call: -; clone_size: -; cdr3_aa: CASSVGGANVLTF; cdr3_nt: TGTGCCAGCAGCGTGGGAGGGGCCAACGTCCTGACTTTC
v_call: TRBV5-6; j_call: TRBJ2-2; d_call: -; clone_size: -; cdr3_aa: CASSLLATGELFF; cdr3_nt: TGTGCCAGCAGCTTGCTGGCCACCGGGGAGCTGTTTTTT
v_call: TRBV18; j_call: TRBJ2-7; d_call: TRBD2; clone_size: -; cdr3_aa: CASSSGGLDEQYF; cdr3_nt: TGTGCCAGCTCTAGCGGGGGGCTCGACGAGCAGTACTTC
v_call: TRBV2; j_call: TRBJ2-2; d_call: TRBD2; clone_size: few; cdr3_aa: CASNFGGDTGELFF; cdr3_nt: TGTGCCAGCAATTTCGGGGGGGACACCGGGGAGCTGTTTTTT
v_call: TRBV7-9; j_call: TRBJ1-5; d_call: -; clone_size: -; cdr3_aa: CASSLRAGNQPQHF; cdr3_nt: TGTGCCAGCAGCTTACGGGCCGGCAATCAGCCCCAGCATTTT
v_call: TRBV5-6; j_call: TRBJ1-5; d_call: TRBD1; clone_size: -; cdr3_aa: CASSLTGGNQPQHF; cdr3_nt: TGTGCCAGCAGCCTGACAGGGGGCAATCAGCCCCAGCATTTT
v_call: TRBV5-4; j_call: TRBJ1-1; d_call: -; clone_size: -; cdr3_aa: CASSLIGAGTEAFF; cdr3_nt: TGTGCCAGCAGCTTGATAGGGGCTGGGACTGAAGCTTTCTTT
v_call: TRBV19; j_call: TRBJ1-4; d_call: TRBD1; clone_size: once; cdr3_aa: CASSRTGGGWKLFF; cdr3_nt: TGTGCCAGTAGTCGGACAGGGGGCGGTTGGAAACTGTTTTTT
v_call: TRBV19; j_call: TRBJ1-1; d_call: -; clone_size: -; cdr3_aa: CASSIGGGEAFF; cdr3_nt: TGTGCCAGTAGTATAGGGGGCGGTGAAGCTTTCTTT
v_call: TRBV9; j_call: TRBJ1-5; d_call: -; clone_size: -; cdr3_aa: CASSVTGYSNQPQHF; cdr3_nt: TGTGCCAGCAGCGTTACAGGGTATAGCAATCAGCCCCAGCATTTT
v_call: TRBV19; j_call: TRBJ1-5; d_call: -; clone_size: -; cdr3_aa: CASSSTPGGYQPQHF; cdr3_nt: TGTGCCAGTAGTTCCACCCCAGGAGGATATCAGCCCCAGCATTTT
v_call: TRBV6-1; j_call: TRBJ2-7; d_call: TRBD1; clone_size: -; cdr3_aa: CASRGDRGLNEQYF; cdr3_nt: TGTGCCAGCAGGGGAGACAGGGGGCTGAATGAGCAGTACTTC
v_call: TRBV7-8; j_call: TRBJ1-2; d_call: -; clone_size: -; cdr3_aa: CASSLDSDFYFGGYTF; cdr3_nt: TGTGCCAGCAGCTTAGATTCAGACTTCTATTTTGGGGGCTACACCTTC